This is a list of T cell receptor beta chains from one sample in a study of cytomegalovirus exposure and HLA in healthy donors. Some clones are missing from TCRdb's copy, which holds only in-frame ones; the method was immunoSEQ multiplex PCR. This sample has about 94,000 clones, with roughly 77% found just once. The material sequenced was PBMCs. The receptors come from a human donor in good health. CDR3s include the opening cysteine and the closing phenylalanine or tryptophan. The order of the fields is V gene, clone size, J gene, D gene, CDR3 length, CDR3 protein, CDR3 DNA. D genes are given only for firm matches. The size of a clone is reported for some rows only, either as once, few or many, or as a class for expanded clones.

V: TRBV21-1
size: once
J: TRBJ2-7
D: -
length: 15
CDR3: CASSRCGQGSYEQYF
DNA: TGTGCCAGCAGCAGGTGCGGACAGGGATCCTACGAGCAGTACTTC

V: TRBV28
size: -
J: TRBJ1-5
D: TRBD1
length: 15
CDR3: CASSFRGQTNQPQHF
DNA: TGTGCCAGCAGTTTCCGGGGACAGACAAATCAGCCCCAGCATTTT

V: TRBV4-2
size: -
J: TRBJ2-2
D: TRBD2
length: 17
CDR3: CASSQDWVLAGTGELFF
DNA: TGTGCCAGCAGCCAAGATTGGGTCTTAGCGGGCACCGGGGAGCTGTTTTTT

V: TRBV7-8
size: -
J: TRBJ2-7
D: TRBD1
length: 14
CDR3: CASSSDRVSYEQYF
DNA: TGTGCCAGCAGCTCGGACAGGGTCTCCTACGAGCAGTACTTC

V: TRBV19
size: -
J: TRBJ2-7
D: TRBD1
length: 13
CDR3: CASSASTGDEQYF
DNA: TGTGCCAGTAGTGCCTCGACAGGGGACGAGCAGTACTTC

V: TRBV7-2
size: once
J: TRBJ2-7
D: TRBD1
length: 16
CDR3: CASSLAARDRGGEQYF
DNA: TGTGCCAGCAGCTTAGCCGCCCGGGACAGAGGAGGCGAGCAGTACTTC

V: TRBV6-1
size: -
J: TRBJ2-7
D: TRBD2
length: 17
CDR3: CASSEVLSGGASDEQYF
DNA: TGTGCCAGCAGTGAAGTTCTAAGCGGGGGGGCCTCAGACGAGCAGTACTTC

V: TRBV5-4
size: -
J: TRBJ1-1
D: -
length: 15
CDR3: CASSLTGALNTEAFF
DNA: TGTGCCAGCAGCTTAACAGGAGCCTTGAACACTGAAGCTTTCTTT

V: TRBV10-3
size: -
J: TRBJ2-7
D: TRBD1
length: 14
CDR3: CAISESGQVYEQYF
DNA: TGTGCCATCAGTGAGTCGGGACAGGTCTACGAGCAGTACTTC

V: TRBV14
size: once
J: TRBJ1-6
D: TRBD1
length: 15
CDR3: CASSHRQGEGSPLHF
DNA: TGTGCCAGCAGCCACCGACAGGGGGAAGGCTCACCCCTCCACTTT